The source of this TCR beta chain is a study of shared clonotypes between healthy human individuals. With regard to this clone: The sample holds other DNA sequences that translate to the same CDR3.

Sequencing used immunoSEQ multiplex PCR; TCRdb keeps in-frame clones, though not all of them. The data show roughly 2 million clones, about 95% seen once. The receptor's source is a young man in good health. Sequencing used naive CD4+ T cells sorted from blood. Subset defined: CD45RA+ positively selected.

CDR3 sequence reads: CASSPTSGAYNEQFF. CDR3 nucleotide sequence: TGTGCCAGCAGCCCGACTAGCGGGGCATACAATGAGCAGTTCTTC. This rearrangement joins TRBV9 to TRBJ2-1; 11 bases fit TRBD2. The CDR3 runs 15 residues. The germline gives CDR1 SGDLS, CDR2 YYNGEE. The junction had 4 bases not matched to a gene; V was cut back by 4 bases and J by 4 bases.